This TCR beta chain was obtained from a study of blood T cell repertoires in COVID-19. On this clone itself: Other DNA sequences from this sample encode an identical CDR3 as well.

Only in-frame clones appear in the TCRdb table, and some are missing; sequencing was by immunoSEQ multiplex PCR. The table lists approximately 210,000 clones, roughly 88% of them singletons. In germline, CDR1 is SGHRS, CDR2 YFSETQ. This CDR3 has 16 residues. V was pared by 5 bases and J by 2 bases, with 11 bases of the junction left unmatched. The sequencing sample was made of PBMCs or T cells enriched from blood (not recorded which). The V and J genes are TRBV5-1 and TRBJ1-1; 8 bases are a match to TRBD1. This TCR derives from a woman aged 45-65 years with acute COVID-19. The CDR3 region has the DNA TGCGCCAGCAGTAAAGATACGGACAGGGTTAACACTGAAGCTTTCTTT. It codes for CASSKDTDRVNTEAFF.